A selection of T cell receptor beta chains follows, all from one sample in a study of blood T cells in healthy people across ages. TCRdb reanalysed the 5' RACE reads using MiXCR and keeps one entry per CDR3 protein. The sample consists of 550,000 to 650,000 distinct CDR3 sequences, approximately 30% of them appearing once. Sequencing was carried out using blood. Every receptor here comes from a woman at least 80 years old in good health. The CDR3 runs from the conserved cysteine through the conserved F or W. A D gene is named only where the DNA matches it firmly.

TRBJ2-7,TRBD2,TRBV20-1,CSAQTSEASYEHYF
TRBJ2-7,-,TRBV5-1,CASSLLQGPNEQYF
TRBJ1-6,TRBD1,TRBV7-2,CASSPTGGGSGSPPHF
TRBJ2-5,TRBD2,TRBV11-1,CASSLAFVAGSQETQYF
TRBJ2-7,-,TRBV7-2,CASSLSRDGDEQYF
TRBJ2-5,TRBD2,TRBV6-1,CASPTSGGQGETQYF
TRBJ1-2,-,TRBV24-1,CATSDSGVKGKGYTF
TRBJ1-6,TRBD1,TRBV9,CASSSGQQNSPLHF
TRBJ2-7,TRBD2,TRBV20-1,CSALSGDTYEQYF
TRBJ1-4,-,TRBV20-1,CSASNTGNEKLFF
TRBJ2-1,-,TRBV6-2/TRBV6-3,CASSTRDHNYNEQFF
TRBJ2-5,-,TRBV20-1,CSALHGAVQETQYF
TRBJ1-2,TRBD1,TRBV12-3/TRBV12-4,CASKHNRGIYGYTF
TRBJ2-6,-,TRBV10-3,CAISEALVSSGANVLTF
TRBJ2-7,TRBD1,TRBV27,CASSLRQGAKQYF
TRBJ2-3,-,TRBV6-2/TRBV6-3,CASTLSLGLSPHSADTQYF
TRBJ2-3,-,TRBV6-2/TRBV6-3,CASSSRTAQSTDTQYF
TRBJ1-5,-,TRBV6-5,CASRRGGSNQPQHF
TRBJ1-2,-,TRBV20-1,CSAPRDTFYGYTF
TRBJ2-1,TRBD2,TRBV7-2,CASRDNSGGAGNEQFF
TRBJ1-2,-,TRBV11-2,CASSLLGGTEYGYTF
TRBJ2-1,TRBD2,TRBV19,CASSMGSGGALYNEQFF
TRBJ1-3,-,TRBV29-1,CSVDQGNTIYF
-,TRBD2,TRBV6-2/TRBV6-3,CASTTARGGYNEQYF
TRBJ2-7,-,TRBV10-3,CAISDDLLGGGVPSYEQYF
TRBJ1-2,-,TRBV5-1,CASKLGVSYGYTF
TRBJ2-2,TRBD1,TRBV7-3,CASRSGTDTGELFF
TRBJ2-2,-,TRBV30,CAWIKGLTASNTGELFF
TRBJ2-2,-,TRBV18,CASSPPGLTNTGELFF
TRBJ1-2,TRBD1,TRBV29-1,CSVDAGDRVGESGYTF
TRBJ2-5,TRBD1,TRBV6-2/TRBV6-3,CAGSPGQGYPETQYF
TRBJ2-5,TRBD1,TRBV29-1,CSVSGTARQETQYF
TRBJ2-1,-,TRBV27,CASSLGVPNEQFF
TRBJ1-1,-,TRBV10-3,CAISAQNTEAFF
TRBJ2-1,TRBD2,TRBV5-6,CASSKGLADDNEQFF
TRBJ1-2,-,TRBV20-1,CSARDRLTNYGDAF
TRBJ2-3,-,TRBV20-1,CSARAVQGRTDTQYF
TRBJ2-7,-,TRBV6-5,CASSWTPSYEQYF
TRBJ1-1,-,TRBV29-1,CSVVGTEAFF
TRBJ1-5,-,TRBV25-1,CASSEGGDNQPQHF
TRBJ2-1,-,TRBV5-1,CASSYSQWGSYNEQFF
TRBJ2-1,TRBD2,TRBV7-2,CASSFTSGVGNEQFF
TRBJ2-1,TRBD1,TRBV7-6,CASSYDRGAYNEQFF
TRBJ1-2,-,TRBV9,CASKRRSYGYTF
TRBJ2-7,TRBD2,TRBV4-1,CASSQQAGGLSSYEQYF